This T cell receptor (beta chain) was sequenced for a study of blood T cell repertoires in COVID-19. V was pared by 3 bases and J by 3 bases, with 2 bases of the junction left unmatched. The CDR3 runs 15 residues. Germline V lookup: CDR1 SGHAT, CDR2 FQNNGV. Some clones are missing from TCRdb's copy, which holds only in-frame ones; the method was immunoSEQ multiplex PCR. This sample has 160,000 or so clones, with roughly 78% found just once. This rearrangement joins TRBV11-2 to TRBJ2-7, with 13 bases identical to TRBD2. This sequence was found in a man between 65 and 80 years old with active or convalescent COVID-19. The sequencing sample was made of peripheral blood. CDR3 residues: CASSLRLAGGYEQYF. The CDR3 DNA reads TGTGCCAGCAGCTTGAGACTAGCGGGAGGCTACGAGCAGTACTTC. The variable domain in full, completed from reference TRBV11-2 and TRBJ2-7, reads EAGVAQSPRYKIIEKRQSVAFWCNPISGHATLYWYQQILGQGPKLLIQFQNNGVVDDSQLPKDRFSAERLKGVDSTLKIQPAKLEDSAVYLCASSLRLAGGYEQYFGPGTRLTVT.